These 32 T cell receptor beta chains were sequenced from one sample in a study of T cells expressing NK-cell markers. After re-calling the 5' RACE reads, TCRdb lists one entry per CDR3 protein, DNA absent. The table lists about 460,000 distinct CDR3 sequences. What was sequenced was blood T cells: a sorted CD56 or NKG2C T cell subset, CD4+ or CD8+ T cells, or bulk PBMC T cells (not recorded which). All receptors come from a woman in her fifties or sixties in good health.

This chain connects TRBV5-1 to TRBJ2-1; TCRdb picks TRBD2, but there is no DNA to check that call. This CDR3 region has 15 residues. Per the germline V gene, CDR1 is SGHRS and CDR2 is YFSETQ. CDR3 region: CASSLGTSLYNEQFF.

V and J are TRBV10-3 and TRBJ2-3; without DNA, the TCRdb call of TRBD2 cannot be checked. Looked up from germline, CDR1 is ENHRY and CDR2 is SYGVKD. This CDR3 has 13 amino acids. CDR3 in amino acids: CAISEAFGLGSYF.

The chain is built from TRBV6-6 and TRBJ2-2; TCRdb reports TRBD1, a call that lacks DNA to check it against. The CDR3 sequence is 16 residues long. The germline V gene has CDR1 MNHNY and CDR2 SVGAGI (reference sequence). This CDR3 is CASSYQWDRVAGELFF.

The chain links TRBV5-1 to TRBJ2-1; the D gene TCRdb calls, TRBD2, cannot be checked with no DNA. This CDR3 region has 15 residues. Looked up from germline, CDR1 is SGHRS and CDR2 is YFSETQ. The CDR3 reads CASSLGLPSYNEQFF.

V usage is TRBV10-3 and J usage is TRBJ1-6. The germline V gene encodes CDR1 ENHRY and CDR2 SYGVKD. CDR3 size: 14 residues. The CDR3 protein is CAIRGDSYNSPLHF.

The genes are TRBV2 and TRBJ2-3; checking the TCRdb D call of TRBD2 is not possible without DNA. CDR3 length equals 13 residues. Germline loops: CDR1 SNHLY, CDR2 FYNNEI. The CDR3 loop is CASRAGSTDTQYF.

The V call is TRBV11-2, the J call TRBJ2-5. The V gene's germline CDR1 is SGHAT and CDR2 FQNNGV. The CDR3 spans 12 residues. The CDR3 protein is CASSPKWETQYF.

J is TRBJ2-2 and V is TRBV9; TCRdb's assignment of TRBD2 cannot be checked, as there is no DNA. The CDR3 consists of 14 residues. CDR1 SGDLS and CDR2 YYNGEE come from the germline V gene. CDR3 amino acids: CASSPYSGTGELFF.

The rearrangement links TRBV5-1 to TRBJ2-2; the D gene TCRdb calls, TRBD1, cannot be checked with no DNA. The germline CDR1 and CDR2 sequences are SGHRS and YFSETQ. This CDR3 contains 16 residues. CDR3 amino acids: CASRNSGTQNTGELFF.

The chain carries TRBV15 and TRBJ2-4; as DNA is missing, the TRBD2 call by TCRdb cannot be tested. CDR3 length equals 18 residues. The germline V gene has CDR1 LNHNV and CDR2 YYDKDF (reference sequence). The CDR3 loop is CATSPSGTSEGAKNIQYF.

The chain couples TRBV29-1 to TRBJ1-1. Per germline, CDR1 SQVTM and CDR2 ANQGSEA. The length of the CDR3 is 14 residues. The CDR3 sequence: CSVKRPSMNTEAFF. The variable domain in full, with the rest retrieved from reference TRBV29-1 and TRBJ1-1, is SAVISQKPSRDICQRGTSLTIQCQVDSQVTMMFWYRQQPGQSLTLIATANQGSEATYESGFVIDKFPISRPNLTFSTLTVSNMSPEDSSIYLCSVKRPSMNTEAFFGQGTRLTVV.

The chain joins TRBV6-2 or TRBV6-3 to TRBJ2-7; lacking DNA, the TRBD2 call made by TCRdb goes unchecked. The germline CDR1 and CDR2 sequences are MNHEY and SVGEGT. The length of the CDR3 is 17 residues. CDR3 residues: CASSYQITSGRSGEQYF.

This rearrangement joins TRBV5-6 to TRBJ1-3. This CDR3 has 14 amino acids. Per the germline V gene, CDR1 is SGHDT and CDR2 is YYEEEE. CDR3 region: CASSFGPAQDTIYF.

The chain combines TRBV20-1 with TRBJ2-3; the D call from TCRdb, TRBD2, cannot be confirmed without DNA. The CDR3 contains 15 residues. Germline CDR1 reads DFQATT; CDR2 reads SNEGSKA (reference sequence). CDR3 amino acids: CSAVPGLVGTDTQYF.

The V and J genes are TRBV19 and TRBJ2-3; TCRdb calls TRBD2, which cannot be checked without DNA. CDR1 and CDR2 (germline): LNHDA, SQIVND (reference sequence). CDR3 length: 13 amino acids. The CDR3 reads CASGVRLADTQYF.

The J gene is TRBJ2-5, the V gene TRBV29-1; the D call from TCRdb, TRBD1, cannot be confirmed without DNA. This CDR3 contains 15 residues. Germline CDR1 is SQVTM and CDR2 is ANQGSEA. CDR3 region: CSVEGGASTTETQYF.

The rearrangement joins TRBV20-1 to TRBJ1-5; the D call of TRBD1 rests on TCRdb alone, since no DNA is present to check it. The CDR3 runs 14 residues. The germline V gene encodes CDR1 DFQATT and CDR2 SNEGSKA (reference sequence). CDR3: CSAVQDRGNQPQHF.

This chain connects TRBV29-1 to TRBJ2-1. Looked up from germline, CDR1 is SQVTM and CDR2 is ANQGSEA. The CDR3 loop spans 15 amino acids. The CDR3 protein is CSVEDRGRSYNEQFF.

V is TRBV14 and J is TRBJ1-1. Germline V lookup: CDR1 SGHDN, CDR2 FVKESK. The CDR3 has 14 residues. The CDR3 sequence is CASSQEVSNTEAFF.

The gene calls are TRBV7-2 and TRBJ2-1; the D call of TRBD2 rests on TCRdb alone, since no DNA is present to check it. The CDR3 length is 14 residues. Germline V gene lookup returns CDR1 SGHTA and CDR2 FQGNSA. CDR3 amino acids: CASSFPGATLEQFF.

V is TRBV29-1 and J is TRBJ1-5; there is no DNA to check the TCRdb D call of TRBD1. Germline-derived CDR1 and CDR2 are SQVTM and ANQGSEA. The CDR3 is made up of 13 amino acids. The CDR3 spells CSVGRGKDQPQHF.

V is TRBV5-1 and J is TRBJ2-1; the D call from TCRdb, TRBD2, cannot be confirmed without DNA. CDR1 is SGHRS, CDR2 YFSETQ, per germline. This CDR3 is built from 15 residues. CDR3 protein: CASSLEPSGENEQFF. Based on the CDR3 plus reference TRBV5-1 and TRBJ2-1, the full variable domain is KAGVTQTPRYLIKTRGQQVTLSCSPISGHRSVSWYQQTPGQGLQFLFEYFSETQRNKGNFPGRFSGRQFSNSRSEMNVSTLELGDSALYLCASSLEPSGENEQFFGPGTRLTVL.

The chain is built from TRBV9 and TRBJ2-1; TCRdb proposes TRBD2, but this gene call is untestable without DNA. This CDR3 comprises 15 residues. From germline, CDR1 is SGDLS and CDR2 YYNGEE. The CDR3 protein is CASSVAVGGDNEQFF.

The chain is built from TRBV30 and TRBJ1-6. Germline CDR1 reads GTSNPN; CDR2 reads SVGIG (reference sequence). There are 17 residues in the CDR3. The CDR3 sequence is CAWSVRREVVLRSPLHF.

The J gene is TRBJ2-3, the V gene TRBV11-2. Germline CDR1 SGHAT, CDR2 FQNNGV. This CDR3 is built from 16 residues. CDR3 sequence reads: CASSLDVTPSTDTQYF.

The chain uses TRBV16 and TRBJ1-5. The germline V gene encodes CDR1 KGHSY and CDR2 FQNENV. CDR3 length: 13 residues. The CDR3 sequence: CASSQLTDQPQHF.

The gene calls are TRBV29-1 and TRBJ2-5. This CDR3 region has 13 residues. CDR1 SQVTM and CDR2 ANQGSEA come from the germline V gene. The CDR3 spells CSVVGVAQETQYF.

The chain combines TRBV12-3 or TRBV12-4 with TRBJ1-3. CDR3 length equals 13 residues. Here the CDR3 reads CATLMSSGNTIYF.

The chain carries TRBV20-1 and TRBJ2-3; TCRdb gives TRBD1 as the D gene, but with no DNA this cannot be confirmed. CDR1 and CDR2 from the germline V gene are DFQATT and SNEGSKA (reference sequence). The CDR3 loop spans 14 amino acids. CDR3 region: CSARGQGGADTQYF.

The genes are TRBV5-4 and TRBJ2-1. CDR1 SGHNT and CDR2 YYREEE come from the germline V gene (reference sequence). This CDR3 comprises 14 residues. This CDR3 reads CASSLSPAYNEQFF.

The CDR3 sequence is CAWGKGTNQPQHF. The chain carries TRBV30 and TRBJ1-5. CDR3 length: 13 residues. Germline lookup yields CDR1 GTSNPN and CDR2 SVGIG (reference sequence).

The CDR3 loop is CSARAHRGSSTEAFF. This chain links TRBV20-1 with TRBJ1-1; TCRdb's assignment of TRBD1 cannot be checked, as there is no DNA. The CDR3 contains 15 residues. Germline values: CDR1 DFQATT, CDR2 SNEGSKA (reference sequence).